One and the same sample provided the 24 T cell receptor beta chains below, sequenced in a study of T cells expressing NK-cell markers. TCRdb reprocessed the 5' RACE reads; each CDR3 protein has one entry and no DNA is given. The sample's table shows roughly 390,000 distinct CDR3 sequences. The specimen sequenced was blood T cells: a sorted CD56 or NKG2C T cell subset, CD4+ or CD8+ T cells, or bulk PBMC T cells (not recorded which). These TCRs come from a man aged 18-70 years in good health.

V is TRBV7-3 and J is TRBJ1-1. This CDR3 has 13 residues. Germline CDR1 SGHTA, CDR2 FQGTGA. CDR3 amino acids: CASSLQSNTEAFF.

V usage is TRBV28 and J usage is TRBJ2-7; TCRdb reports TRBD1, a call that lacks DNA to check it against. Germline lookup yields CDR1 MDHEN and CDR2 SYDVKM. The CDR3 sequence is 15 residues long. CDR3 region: CASSSPGGGSYEQYF.

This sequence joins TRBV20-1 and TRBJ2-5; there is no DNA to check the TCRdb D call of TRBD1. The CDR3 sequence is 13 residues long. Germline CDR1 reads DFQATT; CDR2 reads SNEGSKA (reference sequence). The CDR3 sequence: CSALRGAGETQYF.

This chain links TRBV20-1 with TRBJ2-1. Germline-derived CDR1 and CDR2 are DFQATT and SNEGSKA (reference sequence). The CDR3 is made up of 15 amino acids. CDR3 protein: CSATWSLVSYNEQFF.

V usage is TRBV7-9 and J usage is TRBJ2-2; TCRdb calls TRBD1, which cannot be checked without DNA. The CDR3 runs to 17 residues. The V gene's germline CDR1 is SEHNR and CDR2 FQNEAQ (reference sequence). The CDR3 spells CASSLLEAGINTGELFF.

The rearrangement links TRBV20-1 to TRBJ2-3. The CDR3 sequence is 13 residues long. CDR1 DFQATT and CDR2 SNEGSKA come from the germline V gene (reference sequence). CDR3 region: CSALNPSTDTQYF.

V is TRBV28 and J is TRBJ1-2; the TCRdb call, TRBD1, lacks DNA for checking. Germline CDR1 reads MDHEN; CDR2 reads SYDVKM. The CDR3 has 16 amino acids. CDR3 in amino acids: CASIPAGTLLDYGYTF.

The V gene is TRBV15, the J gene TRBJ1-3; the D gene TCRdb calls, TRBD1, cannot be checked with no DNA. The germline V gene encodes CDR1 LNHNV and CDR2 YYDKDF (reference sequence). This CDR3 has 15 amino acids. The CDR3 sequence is CATSSQGSFGNTIYF.

CDR3 sequence: CASTQRHSGINNEQFF. V is TRBV6-2 or TRBV6-3 and J is TRBJ2-1; TCRdb's D gene call, TRBD1, goes unchecked for lack of DNA. The CDR3 runs to 16 residues. Germline-derived CDR1 and CDR2 are MNHEY and SVGEGT.

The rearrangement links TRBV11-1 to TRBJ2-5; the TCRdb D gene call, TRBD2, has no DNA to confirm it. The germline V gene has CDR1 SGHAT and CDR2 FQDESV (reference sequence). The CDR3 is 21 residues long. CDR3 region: CASRKNPGEPTGSGPQETQYF.

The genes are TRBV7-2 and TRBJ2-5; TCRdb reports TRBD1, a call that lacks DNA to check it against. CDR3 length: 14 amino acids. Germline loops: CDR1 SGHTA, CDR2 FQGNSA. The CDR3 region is CASSLGHLGETQYF.

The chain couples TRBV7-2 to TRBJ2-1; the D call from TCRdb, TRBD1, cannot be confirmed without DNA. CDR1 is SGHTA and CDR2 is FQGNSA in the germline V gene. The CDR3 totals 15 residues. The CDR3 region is CASSLALARYNEQFF.

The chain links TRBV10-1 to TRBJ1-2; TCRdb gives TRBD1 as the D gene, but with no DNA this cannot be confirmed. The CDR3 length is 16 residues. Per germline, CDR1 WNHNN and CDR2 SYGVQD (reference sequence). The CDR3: CASSGQGAGANYGYTF.

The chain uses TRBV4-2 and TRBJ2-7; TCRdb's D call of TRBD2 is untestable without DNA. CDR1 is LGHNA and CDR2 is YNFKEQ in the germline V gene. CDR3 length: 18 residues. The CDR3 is CASSQDSLAGGRVDEQYF.

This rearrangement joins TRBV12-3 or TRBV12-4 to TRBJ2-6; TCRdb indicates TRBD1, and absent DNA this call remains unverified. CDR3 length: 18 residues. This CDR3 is CASSLATGINSGANVLTF.

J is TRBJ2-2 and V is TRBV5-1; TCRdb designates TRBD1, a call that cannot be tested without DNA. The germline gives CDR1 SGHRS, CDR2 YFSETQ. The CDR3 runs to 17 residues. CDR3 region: CASSSLPGQGNTGELFF.

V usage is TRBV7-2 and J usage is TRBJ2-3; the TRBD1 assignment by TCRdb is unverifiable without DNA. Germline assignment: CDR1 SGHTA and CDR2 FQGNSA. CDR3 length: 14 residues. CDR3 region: CASSGQGLTDTQYF.

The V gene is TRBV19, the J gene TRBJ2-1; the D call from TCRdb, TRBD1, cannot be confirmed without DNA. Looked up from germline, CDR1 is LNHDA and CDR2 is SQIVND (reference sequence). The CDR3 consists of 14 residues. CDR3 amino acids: CASSISTGYNEQFF.

CDR3 residues: CVGGQGNGYTF. The V gene is TRBV7-2, the J gene TRBJ1-2; TCRdb proposes TRBD1, but this gene call is untestable without DNA. In germline, CDR1 is SGHTA, CDR2 FQGNSA. CDR3 size: 11 residues.

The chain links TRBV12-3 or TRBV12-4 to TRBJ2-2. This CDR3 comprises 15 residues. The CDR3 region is CASSNNRLNTGELFF.

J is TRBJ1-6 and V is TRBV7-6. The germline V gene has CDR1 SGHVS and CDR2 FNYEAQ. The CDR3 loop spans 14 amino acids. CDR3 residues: CASSFSSYNSPLHF.

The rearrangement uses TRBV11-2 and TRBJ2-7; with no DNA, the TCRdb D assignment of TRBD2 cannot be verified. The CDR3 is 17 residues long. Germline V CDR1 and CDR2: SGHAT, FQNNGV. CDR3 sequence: CASSSRLAGGLVDEQYF.

The CDR3 sequence: CASSARRDAYYGYTF. This chain uses TRBV9 with TRBJ1-2. Germline V gene sequence: CDR1 SGDLS, CDR2 YYNGEE. The CDR3 has 15 residues.

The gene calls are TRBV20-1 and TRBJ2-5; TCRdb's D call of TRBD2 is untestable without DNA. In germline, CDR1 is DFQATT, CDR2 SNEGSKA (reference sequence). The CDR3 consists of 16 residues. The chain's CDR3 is CSARDLGGGVLETQYF.